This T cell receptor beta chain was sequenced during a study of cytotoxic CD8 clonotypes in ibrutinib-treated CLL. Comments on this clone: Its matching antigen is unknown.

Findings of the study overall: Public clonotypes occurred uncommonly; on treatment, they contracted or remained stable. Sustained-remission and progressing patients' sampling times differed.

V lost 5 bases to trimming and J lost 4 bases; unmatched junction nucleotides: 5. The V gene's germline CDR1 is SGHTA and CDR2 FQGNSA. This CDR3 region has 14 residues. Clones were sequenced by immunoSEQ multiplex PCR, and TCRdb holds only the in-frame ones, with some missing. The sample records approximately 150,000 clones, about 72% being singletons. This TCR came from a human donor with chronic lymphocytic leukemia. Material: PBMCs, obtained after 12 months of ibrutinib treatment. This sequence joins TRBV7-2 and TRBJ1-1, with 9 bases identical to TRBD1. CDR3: CASSLQGQGTEAFF. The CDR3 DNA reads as TGTGCCAGCAGCCTGCAGGGACAGGGCACTGAAGCTTTCTTT.